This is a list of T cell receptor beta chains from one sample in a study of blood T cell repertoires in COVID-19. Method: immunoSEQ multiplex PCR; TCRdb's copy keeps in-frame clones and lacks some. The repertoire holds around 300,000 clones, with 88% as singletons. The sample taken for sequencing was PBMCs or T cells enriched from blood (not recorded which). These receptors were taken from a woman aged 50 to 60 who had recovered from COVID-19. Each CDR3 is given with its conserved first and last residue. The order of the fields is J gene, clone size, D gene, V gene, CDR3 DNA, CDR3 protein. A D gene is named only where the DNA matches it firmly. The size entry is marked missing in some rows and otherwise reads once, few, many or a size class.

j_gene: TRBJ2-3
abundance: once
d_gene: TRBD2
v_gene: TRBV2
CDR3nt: TGTGCCAGCAAAGAGCGGGAGGTCCCAGATACGCAGTATTTT
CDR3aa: CASKEREVPDTQYF

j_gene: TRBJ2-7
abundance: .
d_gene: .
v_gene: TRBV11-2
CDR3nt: TGTGCCAGCAGCTTATTTGGCGCGGGAATGGGGGAGCAGTACTTC
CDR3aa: CASSLFGAGMGEQYF

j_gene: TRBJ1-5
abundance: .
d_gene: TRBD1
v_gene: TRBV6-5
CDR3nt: TGTGCCAGCAGTTACTCACAGGGGAAATATCAGCCCCAGCATTTT
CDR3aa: CASSYSQGKYQPQHF

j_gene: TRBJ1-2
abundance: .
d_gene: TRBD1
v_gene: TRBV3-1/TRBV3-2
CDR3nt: TGTGCCAGCAGCCGCTTCGGACAGGCGGTCTATGGCTACACCTTC
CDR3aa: CASSRFGQAVYGYTF

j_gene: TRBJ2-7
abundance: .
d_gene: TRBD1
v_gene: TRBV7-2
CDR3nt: TGTGCCAGCAGCTTAGGGGGGACAGGAATGTCCTACGAGCAGTACTTC
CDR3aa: CASSLGGTGMSYEQYF

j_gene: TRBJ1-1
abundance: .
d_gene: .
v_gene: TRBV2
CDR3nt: TGTGCCAGCAATGTACGGGGAATGAACACTGAAGCTTTCTTT
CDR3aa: CASNVRGMNTEAFF

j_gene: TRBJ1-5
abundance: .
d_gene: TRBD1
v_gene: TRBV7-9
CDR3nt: TGTGCCAGCAGCGGGGGACAGGTGACCGGCCAGCCCCAGCATTTT
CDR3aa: CASSGGQVTGQPQHF

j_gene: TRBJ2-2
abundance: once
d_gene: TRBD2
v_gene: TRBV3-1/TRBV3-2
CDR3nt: TGTGCCAGCAGCCAAGGGACTAGCGGGAGAGCGGCCGGGGAGCTGTTTTTT
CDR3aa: CASSQGTSGRAAGELFF

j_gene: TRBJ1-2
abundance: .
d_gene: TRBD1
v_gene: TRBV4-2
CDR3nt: TGTGCCAGCAGCCAAGATCACAGGGGAAATAAAGGCTATGGCTACACCTTC
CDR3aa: CASSQDHRGNKGYGYTF

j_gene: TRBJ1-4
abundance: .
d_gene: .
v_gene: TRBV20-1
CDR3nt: TGCAGTGCTAGTGGGCAGAAGAATGAAAAACTGTTTTTT
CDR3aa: CSASGQKNEKLFF

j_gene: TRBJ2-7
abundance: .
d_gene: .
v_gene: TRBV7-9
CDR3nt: TGTGCCAGCAGCTTAGTTAACTACGAGCAGTACTTC
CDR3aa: CASSLVNYEQYF

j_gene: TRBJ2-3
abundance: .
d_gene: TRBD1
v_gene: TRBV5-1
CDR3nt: TGCGCCAGCAGCTTGGACAGGGGTCATACGCAGTATTTT
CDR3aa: CASSLDRGHTQYF

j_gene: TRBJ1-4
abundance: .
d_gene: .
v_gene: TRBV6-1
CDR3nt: TGTGCCAGCAGTCTAACCAGGGGATGGGTGTTTTTT
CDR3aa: CASSLTRGWVFF

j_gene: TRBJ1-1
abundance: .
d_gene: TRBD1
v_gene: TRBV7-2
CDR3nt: TGTGCCAGCAGCTTCGGACAGGACACTGAAGCTTTCTTT
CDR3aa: CASSFGQDTEAFF

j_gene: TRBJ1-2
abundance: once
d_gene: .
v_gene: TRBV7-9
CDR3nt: TGTGCCAGCAGCACACAACCTTATCAGGCGAATAACTATGGCTACACCTTC
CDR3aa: CASSTQPYQANNYGYTF

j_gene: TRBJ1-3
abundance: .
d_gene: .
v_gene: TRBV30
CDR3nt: TGTGCCTGGAGTGTGTGGAGCTCTGGAAACACCATATATTTT
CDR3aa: CAWSVWSSGNTIYF

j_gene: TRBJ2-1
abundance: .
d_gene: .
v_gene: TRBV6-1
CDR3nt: TGTGCCAGCAGTGAAGTCAGGGGCCAAGTGTTGGATGAGCAGTTCTTC
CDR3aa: CASSEVRGQVLDEQFF

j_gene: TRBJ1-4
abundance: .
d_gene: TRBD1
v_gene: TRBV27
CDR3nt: TGTGCCAGCAGTTTGTCTCCGACAGGGGTACGAGAAAAACTGTTTTTT
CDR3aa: CASSLSPTGVREKLFF

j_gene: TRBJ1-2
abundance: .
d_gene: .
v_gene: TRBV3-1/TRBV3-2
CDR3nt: TGTGCCAGCAGCCAAGCAGGGGTGGTATATGGCTACACCTTC
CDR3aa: CASSQAGVVYGYTF

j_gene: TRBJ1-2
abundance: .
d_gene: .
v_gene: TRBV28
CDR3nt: TGTGCCAGCAGCACGACAGCCCCGTATGGCTACACCTTC
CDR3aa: CASSTTAPYGYTF

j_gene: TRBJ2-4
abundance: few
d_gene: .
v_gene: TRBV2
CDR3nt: TGTGCCAGCACGAGGGAGGTAGGGATTCAGTACTTC
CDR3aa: CASTREVGIQYF

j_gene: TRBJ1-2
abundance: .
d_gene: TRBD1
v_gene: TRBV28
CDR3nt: TGTGCCAGCAGATCGACAGGGAGTGGCTATGGCTACACCTTC
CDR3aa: CASRSTGSGYGYTF

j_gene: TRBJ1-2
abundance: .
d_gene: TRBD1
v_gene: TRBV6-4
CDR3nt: TGTGCCAGCAGTACCTCAGGGGGTTATGGCTACACCTTC
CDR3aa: CASSTSGGYGYTF

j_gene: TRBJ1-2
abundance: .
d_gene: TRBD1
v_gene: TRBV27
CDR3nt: TGTGCCAGCAGTACCGGACAGGGGGGCTCTTCGGGCTACACCTTC
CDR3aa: CASSTGQGGSSGYTF

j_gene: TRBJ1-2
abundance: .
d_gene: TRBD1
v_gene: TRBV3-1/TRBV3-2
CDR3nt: TGTGCCAGCAGCCAAGTCTCAGGGGGCTATGGCTACACCTTC
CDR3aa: CASSQVSGGYGYTF

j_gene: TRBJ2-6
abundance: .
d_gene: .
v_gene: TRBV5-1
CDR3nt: TGCGCCAGCACGGACAGCGTCTCTGGGGCCAACGTCCTGACTTTC
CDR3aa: CASTDSVSGANVLTF

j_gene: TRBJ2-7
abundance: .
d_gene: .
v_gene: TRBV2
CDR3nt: TGTGCCAGCAGTGGTGACATTACACCCTACGAGCAGTACTTC
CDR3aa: CASSGDITPYEQYF

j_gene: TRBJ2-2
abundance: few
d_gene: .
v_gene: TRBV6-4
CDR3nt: TGTGCCAGCAGTGACACCGGGTCCACCGGGGAGCTGTTTTTT
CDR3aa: CASSDTGSTGELFF

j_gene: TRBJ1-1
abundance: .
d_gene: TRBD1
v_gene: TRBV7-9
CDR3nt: TGTGCCAGCAGCTCGGACAGGGCGTGGAACACTGAAGCTTTCTTT
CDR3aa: CASSSDRAWNTEAFF

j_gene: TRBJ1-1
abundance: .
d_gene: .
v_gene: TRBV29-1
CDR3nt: TGCAGCGCCTCCGGGAAAACCACTGAAGCTTTCTTT
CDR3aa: CSASGKTTEAFF

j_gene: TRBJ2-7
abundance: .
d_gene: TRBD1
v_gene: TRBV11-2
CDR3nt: TGTGCCAGCAGCTCACCCTGGGGACAGTCAACCTACGAGCAGTACTTC
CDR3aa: CASSSPWGQSTYEQYF

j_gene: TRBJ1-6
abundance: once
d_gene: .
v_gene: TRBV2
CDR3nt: TGTGCCAGCAGTGCGGGGGGCAATTCACCCCTCCACTTT
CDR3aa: CASSAGGNSPLHF

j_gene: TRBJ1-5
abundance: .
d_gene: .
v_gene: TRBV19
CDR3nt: TGTGCCAGTACCTCAAGGGGAGGTTCTGGTAGCAATCAGCCCCAGCATTTT
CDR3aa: CASTSRGGSGSNQPQHF

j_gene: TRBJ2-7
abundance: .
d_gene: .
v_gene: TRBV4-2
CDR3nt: TGTGCCAGCAGCCAAAGTGAGGTTTTCTACGAGCAGTATTTC
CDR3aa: CASSQSEVFYEQYF

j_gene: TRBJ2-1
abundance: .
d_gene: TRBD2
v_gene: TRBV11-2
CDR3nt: TGTGCCAGCCGCAGACTAGCGGGATTACTAAATGAGCAGTTCTTC
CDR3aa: CASRRLAGLLNEQFF

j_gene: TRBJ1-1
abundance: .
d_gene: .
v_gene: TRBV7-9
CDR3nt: TGTGCCAGCAGCTTAGAAGGGGTAGCTGAAGCTTTCTTT
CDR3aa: CASSLEGVAEAFF